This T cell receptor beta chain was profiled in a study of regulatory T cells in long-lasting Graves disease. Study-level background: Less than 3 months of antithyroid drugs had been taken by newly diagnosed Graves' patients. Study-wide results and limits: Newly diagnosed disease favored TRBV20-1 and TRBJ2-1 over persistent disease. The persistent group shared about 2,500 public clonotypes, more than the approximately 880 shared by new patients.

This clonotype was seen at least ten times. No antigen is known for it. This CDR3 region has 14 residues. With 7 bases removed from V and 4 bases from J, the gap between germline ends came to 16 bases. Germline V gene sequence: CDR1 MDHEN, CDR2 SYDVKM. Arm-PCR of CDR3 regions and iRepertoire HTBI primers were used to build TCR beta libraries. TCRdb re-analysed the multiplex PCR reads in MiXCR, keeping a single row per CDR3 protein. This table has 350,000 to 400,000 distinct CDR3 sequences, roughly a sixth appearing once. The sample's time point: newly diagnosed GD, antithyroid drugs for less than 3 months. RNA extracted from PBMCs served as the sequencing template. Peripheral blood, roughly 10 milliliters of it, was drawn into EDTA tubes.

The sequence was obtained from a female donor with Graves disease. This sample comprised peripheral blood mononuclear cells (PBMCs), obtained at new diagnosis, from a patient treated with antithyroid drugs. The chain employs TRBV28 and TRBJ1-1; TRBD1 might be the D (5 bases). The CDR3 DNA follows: TGTGCCAGCAACCCTTTGGGGCTCGGCACTGAAGCTTTCTTT. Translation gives CASNPLGLGTEAFF.